This T cell receptor (beta chain) was captured in a study of blood T cells in healthy people across ages. Study observations and caveats: In long-lived donors, naive CD4+ cell counts and diversity exceeded those of aged donors.

Comments on this clonotype: Its antigen is undetermined.

Primers used in a second PCR of about 6 to 11 cycles were a sample-barcoded 5' primer and a J-beta primer mix. Via MiXCR, TCRdb re-called the 5' RACE reads, giving one row per CDR3 protein. Of about 2 million distinct CDR3 sequences detected, about 50% appear once; the ten largest clones hold over 2%. The length of the CDR3 is 16 residues. V lost 4 bases to trimming and J lost 0 bases, with 10 bases between them. The germline gives CDR1 LNHNV, CDR2 YYDKDF (reference sequence). The sequence was collected from a woman between 35 and 50 years old in good health. J is TRBJ2-6 and V is TRBV15; D is uncertain. Sample: blood. CDR3 DNA: TGTGCCACCAGCACGACCCCCGGCTCTGGGGCCAACGTCCTGACTTTC. Translating gives CATSTTPGSGANVLTF.